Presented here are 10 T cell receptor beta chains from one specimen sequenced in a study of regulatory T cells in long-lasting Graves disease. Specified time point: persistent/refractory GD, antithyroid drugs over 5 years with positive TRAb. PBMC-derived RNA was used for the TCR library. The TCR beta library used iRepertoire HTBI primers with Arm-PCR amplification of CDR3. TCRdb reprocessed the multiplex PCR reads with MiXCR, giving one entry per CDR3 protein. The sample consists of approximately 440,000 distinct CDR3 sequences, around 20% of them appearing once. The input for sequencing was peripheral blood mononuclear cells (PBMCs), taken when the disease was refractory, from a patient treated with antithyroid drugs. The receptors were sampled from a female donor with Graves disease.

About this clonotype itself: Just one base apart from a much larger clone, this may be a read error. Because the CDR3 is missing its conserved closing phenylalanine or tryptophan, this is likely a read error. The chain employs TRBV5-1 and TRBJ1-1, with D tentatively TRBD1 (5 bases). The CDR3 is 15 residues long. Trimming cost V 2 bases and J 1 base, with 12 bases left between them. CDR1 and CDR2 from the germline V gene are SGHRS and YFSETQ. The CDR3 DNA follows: TGCGCCAGCAGCTTCGAAGGGGCACAGAACACTGAAGCTTTCTCT. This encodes CASSFEGAQNTEAFS.

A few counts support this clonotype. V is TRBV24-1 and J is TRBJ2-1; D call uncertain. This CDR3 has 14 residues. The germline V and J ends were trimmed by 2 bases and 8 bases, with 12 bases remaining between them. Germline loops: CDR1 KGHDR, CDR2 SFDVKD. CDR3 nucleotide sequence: TGTGCCACCAGTGATTACGCCCGGTCCTATGAGCAGTTCTTC. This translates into CATSDYARSYEQFF.

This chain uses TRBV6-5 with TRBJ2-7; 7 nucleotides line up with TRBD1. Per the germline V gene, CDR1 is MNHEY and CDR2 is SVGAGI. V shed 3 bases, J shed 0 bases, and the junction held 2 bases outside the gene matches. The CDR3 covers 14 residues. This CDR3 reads CASSYKGASYEQYF. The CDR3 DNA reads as TGTGCCAGCAGTTATAAGGGGGCCTCCTACGAGCAGTACTTC.

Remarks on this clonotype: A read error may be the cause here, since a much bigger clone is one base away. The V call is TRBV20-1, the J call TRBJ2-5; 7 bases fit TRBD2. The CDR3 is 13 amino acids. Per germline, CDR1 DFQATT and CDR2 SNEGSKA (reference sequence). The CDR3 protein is CSARELAEETRYF. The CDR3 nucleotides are TGCAGTGCTAGAGAGCTAGCGGAAGAGACCCGGTACTTC.

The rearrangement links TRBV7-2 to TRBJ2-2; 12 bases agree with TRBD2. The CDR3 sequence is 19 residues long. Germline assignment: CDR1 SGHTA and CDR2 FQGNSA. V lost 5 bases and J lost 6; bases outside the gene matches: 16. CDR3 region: CASSILRGLAGKGAGELFF. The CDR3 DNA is TGTGCCAGCAGCATACTAAGAGGACTAGCGGGAAAAGGAGCCGGGGAGCTGTTTTTT. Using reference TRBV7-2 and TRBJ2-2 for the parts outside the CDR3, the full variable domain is GAGVSQSPSNKVTEKGKDVELRCDPISGHTALYWYRQSLGQGLEFLIYFQGNSAPDKSGLPSDRFSAERTGGSVSTLTIQRTQQEDSAVYLCASSILRGLAGKGAGELFFGEGSRLTVL.

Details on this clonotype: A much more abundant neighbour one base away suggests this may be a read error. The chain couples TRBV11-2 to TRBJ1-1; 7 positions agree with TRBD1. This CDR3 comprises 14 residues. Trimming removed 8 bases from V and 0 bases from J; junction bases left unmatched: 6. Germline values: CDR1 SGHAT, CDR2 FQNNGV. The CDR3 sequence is CASGADRVNTEAFF. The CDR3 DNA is TGTGCCAGCGGCGCAGACAGGGTGAACACTGAAGCTTTCTTT.

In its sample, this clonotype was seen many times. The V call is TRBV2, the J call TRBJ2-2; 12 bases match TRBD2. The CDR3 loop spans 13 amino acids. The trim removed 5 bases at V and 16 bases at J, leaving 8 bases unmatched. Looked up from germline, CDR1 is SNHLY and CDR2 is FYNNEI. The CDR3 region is CASSPSGRARTFF. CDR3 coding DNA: TGTGCCAGCAGTCCTAGCGGGAGGGCCAGAACGTTTTTT.

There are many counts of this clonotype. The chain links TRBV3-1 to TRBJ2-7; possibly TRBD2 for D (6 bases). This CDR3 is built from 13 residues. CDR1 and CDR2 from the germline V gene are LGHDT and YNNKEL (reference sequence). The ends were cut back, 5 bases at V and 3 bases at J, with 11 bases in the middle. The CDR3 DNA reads TGTGCCAGCAGCTACGGACTATACTACGAGCAGTACTTC. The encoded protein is CASSYGLYYEQYF.

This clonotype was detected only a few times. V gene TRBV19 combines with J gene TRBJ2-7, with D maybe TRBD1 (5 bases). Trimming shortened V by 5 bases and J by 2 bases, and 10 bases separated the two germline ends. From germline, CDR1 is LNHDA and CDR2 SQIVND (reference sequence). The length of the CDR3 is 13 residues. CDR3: CASSGPGPYEQYF. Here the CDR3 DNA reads TGTGCCAGTAGTGGTCCAGGGCCCTACGAGCAGTACTTC.

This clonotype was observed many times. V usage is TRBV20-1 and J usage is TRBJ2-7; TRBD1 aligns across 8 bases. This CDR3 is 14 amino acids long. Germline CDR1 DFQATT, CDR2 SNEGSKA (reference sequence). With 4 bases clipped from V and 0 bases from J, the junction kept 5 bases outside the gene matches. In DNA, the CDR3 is TGCAGTGCTATCAGACAGGGGATCTCCTACGAGCAGTACTTC. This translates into CSAIRQGISYEQYF.